Sequencing of this T cell receptor (beta chain) was carried out in a study of T cell responses to AZD1222 COVID-19 vaccine. Study-wide results and caveats: Clonal diversity was possibly underestimated, and the donors were mostly white British, with more females. The span of vaccine-associated CD4 TCRs extended across spike, with dominance at 160-218 and 743-854.

Comment on this clone: The antigen remains unidentified.

The table came from immunoSEQ multiplex PCR; TCRdb's copy has only in-frame clones and leaves some out. The table has about 180,000 clones, 85% to 90% seen once; the top ten hold 1.5% to 2%. CDR1 LGHDT and CDR2 YNNKEL come from the germline V gene (reference sequence). The V gene end was trimmed by 3 bases and the J gene end by 4 bases; junction bases not matched to a gene: 12. CDR3 size: 18 residues. The rearrangement uses TRBV3-1 (or the pseudogene TRBV3-2) and TRBJ1-2; TRBD1 matches at 12 bases. The sample consisted of peripheral blood, taken on day 0 of AZD1222 vaccination. The source is an adult in good health. The CDR3 sequence is CASSHRDRGRRSGYGYTF. The CDR3 DNA reads as TGTGCCAGCAGCCACCGGGACAGGGGGCGCAGGTCTGGCTATGGCTACACCTTC.